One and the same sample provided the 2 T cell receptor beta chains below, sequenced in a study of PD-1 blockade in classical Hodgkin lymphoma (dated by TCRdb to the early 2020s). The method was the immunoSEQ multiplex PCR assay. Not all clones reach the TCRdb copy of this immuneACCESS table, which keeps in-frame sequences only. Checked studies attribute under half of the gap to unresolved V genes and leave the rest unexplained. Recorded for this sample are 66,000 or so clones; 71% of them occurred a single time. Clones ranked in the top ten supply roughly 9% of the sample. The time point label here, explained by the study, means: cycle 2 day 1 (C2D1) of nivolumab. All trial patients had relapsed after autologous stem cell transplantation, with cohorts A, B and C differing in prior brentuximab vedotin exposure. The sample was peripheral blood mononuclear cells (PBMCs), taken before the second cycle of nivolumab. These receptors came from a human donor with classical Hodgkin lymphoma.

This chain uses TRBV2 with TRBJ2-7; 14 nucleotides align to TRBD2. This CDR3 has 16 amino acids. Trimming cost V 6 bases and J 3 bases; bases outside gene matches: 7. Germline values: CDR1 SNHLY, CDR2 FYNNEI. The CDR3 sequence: CASSLGTSGSLYEQYF. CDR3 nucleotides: TGTGCCAGCAGCCTTGGGACTAGCGGGAGCCTCTACGAGCAGTACTTC.

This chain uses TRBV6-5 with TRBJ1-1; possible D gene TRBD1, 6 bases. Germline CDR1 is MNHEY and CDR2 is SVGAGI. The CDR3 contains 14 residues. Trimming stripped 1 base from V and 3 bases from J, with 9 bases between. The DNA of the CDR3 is TGTGCCAGCAGTTACTACAAGGGGGACACTGAAGCTTTCTTT. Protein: CASSYYKGDTEAFF.